This T cell receptor (beta chain) is from a study of blood T cell repertoires in COVID-19. Study overall: Researchers got acute and convalescent COVID-19 samples from the United States, Italy and Spain. T cells, B-cell-depleted T cells, or PBMCs provided the cDNA or gDNA that served as material.

CDR1 SGHRS and CDR2 YFSETQ come from the germline V gene. The CDR3 sequence is 14 residues long. V was shortened by 0 bases and J by 4 bases, with 10 bases between the two germline ends. In its sample, this clone was seen a few times. Authors' processing steps: Reference gene primer amplification gave estimated nucleated cell counts. Profiled with immunoSEQ multiplex PCR; TCRdb holds only in-frame clones, not every one. The V and J calls and the clone size are those of that table, but D and trimming were determined from the DNA. The sample has about 220,000 clones, over 75% seen once; the top ten hold more than 10%.

This TCR derives from a human donor in a cohort sampled during active COVID-19. The chain combines TRBV5-1 with TRBJ1-2; a weak D match, TRBD1 (6 bases). Sequenced sample: peripheral blood. Here the CDR3 DNA reads TGCGCCAGCAGCTTGGAACAGGGCCGCTATGGCTACACCTTC. Protein: CASSLEQGRYGYTF.